A selection of T cell receptor beta chains follows, all from one sample in a study of a mutant IDH1 vaccine in newly diagnosed glioma. Clones were read by immunoSEQ multiplex PCR, and TCRdb kept only the in-frame ones, dropping some. The repertoire holds about 33,000 clones, with 70% to 85% as singletons. For these TCRs, the target antigens are not known. This material consisted of PBMCs, taken from a glioma patient whose treatment included an IDH1 peptide vaccine. All receptors come from a man aged 25 to 40 with glioma. Both conserved end residues are trimmed from each CDR3.

V gene	CDR3 protein
TRBV7-9	ASSSGVRGAADGYT
TRBV2	ASSERENEQF
TRBV19	ASSIGQINQPQH
TRBV30	AWSVLSRGPTEAF
TRBV4-1	ASSQDPIAGEKETQY
TRBV7-8	ASSLTTSGGATTQY
TRBV7-6	ASSRGLSNEQF
TRBV6-1	ASSGGQFNQPQH
TRBV7-9	ASSLGGTSGEQY
TRBV7-6	ASSLDGQLRGQY
TRBV9	ASSPPDRESTGELF
TRBV29-1	SVYNRDRGNYGYT
TRBV7-2	ASSLARGSGQPQH
TRBV2	ASSEARVGNGYT
TRBV6-1	ASSEALGKGYEQY
TRBV30	AWSDGASYEQY
TRBV9	ASSAGTGGSYEQY
TRBV30	AWSALGNGYT
TRBV7-9	ASSFDSQPQH
TRBV9	ASSGQGAGEKLF
TRBV27	ASSPQLGATYEQY
TRBV4-3	ASSQDEVDTQY
TRBV10-2	ASMRRQGAYGYT
TRBV2	ASSTPPGGGDGNTIY
TRBV7-6	ASSQDRIYEQY
TRBV19	ASSIEGRTRAQY
TRBV4-2	ASSQAGLAGGLNNEQF
TRBV6-5	ASSYGQTVNYGYT
TRBV5-6	ASSLLGRHYT
TRBV29-1	SVDPGAGQPQH
TRBV4-3	ASSQGVSPNTEAF
TRBV30	AWSRQFTEAF
TRBV6-6	ASSYGRGHSYEQY
TRBV27	ASSFAGELDEQY
TRBV5-1	ASSMEGTGGYEQY
TRBV2	ASRDRVTNEKLF
TRBV4-1	ASSQVAGPKNIQY
TRBV6-6	ASSPRKGGGEKLF
TRBV10-3	AISQTGKHSYNEQF
TRBV27	ASSSTELAGVRVGELF
TRBV4-1	ASSQTPRDRSYEQY
TRBV9	ASSPRGQIQETQY
TRBV5-1	ASSLWWSRNTEAF
TRBV7-3	ASSLTLGRDHYGYT
TRBV2	ASSVRLAGEETQY
TRBV5-5	ASSYYNQPQH
TRBV7-3	ASSLVGGPANEQF
TRBV27	ASSLSGRSEQF
TRBV10-1	ASSIIPGDTQY
TRBV5-6	ASSLETGTNTEAF
TRBV4-1	ASSQLGTGGRNEKLF
TRBV2	ATSDGNQPQH